This entry describes one T cell receptor (beta chain). What it binds is not known. This sample stems from a study of shared clonotypes between healthy human individuals. Study-level points and caveats: A handful of donors showed sharing of around 5% of naive CD4 clonotypes.

Trimming took 7 bases from V and 0 from J, leaving 10 bases between them. This CDR3 has 14 residues. Per the germline V gene, CDR1 is SNHLY and CDR2 is FYNNEI. The authors distributed each subset's genomic DNA evenly over several immunoSEQ plates. The authors loaded roughly 200 ng DNA, around 32,000 T cell genomes, into sorted-subset replicate PCRs. Profiling relied on immunoSEQ multiplex PCR, and the TCRdb table lists in-frame clones only, not all of them. The sample shows 600,000 to 750,000 clones, roughly 91% of them seen only once. What was sequenced was memory CD8+ T cells from PBMCs. The subset denotes: CD45RO+ cells pooled with CCR7-negative TemRA cells. The clonotype originates from a man younger than 35 in good health. Some clones in this sample may be carry-over from other donors' samples. The rearrangement uses TRBV2 and TRBJ1-5; TRBD1 is a possible D gene (6 bases). This CDR3 is CASIGQYSNQPQHF. Written as DNA, the CDR3 is TGTGCCAGCATTGGACAGTATAGCAATCAGCCCCAGCATTTT.